Each of the 29 T cell receptor beta chains below was sequenced from the same sample in a study of response to subunit inactivated influenza vaccine. TCRdb fed the RT-PCR reads into MiXCR, producing one record per CDR3 protein. This repertoire shows just over 300,000 distinct CDR3 sequences, 21% found once; its top ten account for 10%. The material sequenced was PBMCs from blood, taken approximately 20 months after vaccination. The source of these receptors is a man aged 50-75 years who received an inactivated influenza vaccine.

The chain couples TRBV28 to TRBJ2-3; the D gene could be TRBD1 or TRBD2 (5 bases each). Trimming pared 7 bases from V and 2 bases from J, leaving 13 bases between. Germline V gene lookup returns CDR1 MDHEN and CDR2 SYDVKM. The CDR3 sequence is 14 residues long. CDR3 sequence: CASNSGRPTDTQYF. The CDR3 DNA sequence: TGTGCCAGCAATTCGGGGCGCCCCACAGATACGCAGTATTTT.

This clonotype came up a few times. V gene TRBV4-3 combines with J gene TRBJ1-5; D not certain. Trimming took off 1 base at V and 0 bases at J, with 7 bases between the two ends. The CDR3 loop spans 15 amino acids. Germline loops: CDR1 LGHNA, CDR2 YSLEER. The CDR3 coding sequence is TGCGCCAGCAGCCAAGCTGCTAATAGCAATCAGCCCCAGCATTTT. Encoded protein: CASSQAANSNQPQHF.

The chain uses TRBV7-2 and TRBJ2-1, with D perhaps matching TRBD2 (6 bases). Per germline, CDR1 SGHTA and CDR2 FQGNSA. Trimming took off 1 base at V and 7 bases at J, with 11 bases between the two ends. The CDR3 totals 14 residues. Here the CDR3 DNA reads TGTGCCAGCAGCTTAGTTGCGGGAAGGAATGAGCAGTTCTTC. Translation gives CASSLVAGRNEQFF.

This clonotype was found a few times. This sequence joins TRBV7-2 and TRBJ1-2; D gene unclear. The germline gives CDR1 SGHTA, CDR2 FQGNSA. Trimming left V 1 base short and J 3 bases short, with 9 bases between. The CDR3 length is 14 residues. The CDR3 here is CASSLEAGYYGYTF. In DNA form, the CDR3 reads TGTGCCAGCAGCTTAGAAGCAGGCTACTATGGCTACACCTTC.

This clonotype appeared many times. The rearrangement links TRBV4-3 to TRBJ2-1; 13 bases are a match to TRBD2. With 0 bases clipped from V and 12 bases from J, the junction kept 5 bases outside the gene matches. This CDR3 is built from 15 residues. The germline V gene encodes CDR1 LGHNA and CDR2 YSLEER. CDR3 in DNA: TGCGCCAGCAGCCAAGAAGGACTAGCGGGAGCTAGGCAGTTCTTC. This sequence encodes CASSQEGLAGARQFF.

This clonotype has only one observation. The chain is built from TRBV28 and TRBJ2-7; no clear D gene. Per the germline V gene, CDR1 is MDHEN and CDR2 is SYDVKM. V shed 5 bases and J shed 0 bases, with 11 bases lying between them. The CDR3 extends over 14 amino acids. CDR3 region: CASSPTEVSYEQYF. In DNA, the CDR3 is TGTGCCAGCAGTCCGACCGAAGTCTCCTACGAGCAGTACTTC.

This rearrangement joins TRBV29-1 to TRBJ2-7, with D tentatively TRBD2 (7 bases). V lost 7 bases and J lost 2, with 15 bases in between. CDR3 length equals 13 residues. Germline V gene data show CDR1 as SQVTM and CDR2 as ANQGSEA. The DNA of the CDR3 is TGCAGCGCCCAAGGGGGGGCCACCTACGAGCAGTACTTC. Translation gives CSAQGGATYEQYF.

The rearrangement links TRBV12-3 or TRBV12-4 to TRBJ2-1; TRBD1 aligns across 8 bases. The V and J ends lost 6 bases and 5 bases, in that order; junction bases with no gene match: 12. The CDR3 loop spans 16 amino acids. CDR3 nucleotide sequence: TGTGCCAGCAGCCATCAGGTAGGACAGGGTCACAATGAGCAGTTCTTC. Protein product: CASSHQVGQGHNEQFF.

The V call is TRBV6-5, the J call TRBJ2-2; D possibly corresponds to TRBD1 (5 bases). V gave up 4 bases and J gave up 6 bases, with 12 bases separating them. Germline values: CDR1 MNHEY, CDR2 SVGAGI. The CDR3 runs to 14 residues. The CDR3 nucleotides read TGTGCCAGCAGTTCCCAACAAGGGGCCGGGGAGCTGTTTTTT. Protein: CASSSQQGAGELFF.

This chain links TRBV29-1 with TRBJ1-1, with D uncertain. Trimming shortened V by 3 bases and J by 1 base, and 18 bases separated the two germline ends. Looked up from germline, CDR1 is SQVTM and CDR2 is ANQGSEA. The CDR3 consists of 16 residues. CDR3 loop: CSVDGYRAGRNTEAFF. CDR3 bases: TGCAGCGTTGACGGGTACCGGGCGGGCCGGAACACTGAAGCTTTCTTT.

The chain links TRBV20-1 to TRBJ2-1; 8 bases line up with TRBD2. The CDR3 contains 14 residues. Trimming cost V 4 bases and J 2 bases; bases outside gene matches: 4. Germline loops: CDR1 DFQATT, CDR2 SNEGSKA (reference sequence). Here the CDR3 reads CSAKRGNPYNEQFF. DNA of the CDR3: TGCAGTGCTAAGCGGGGGAACCCCTACAATGAGCAGTTCTTC.

This chain connects TRBV29-1 to TRBJ2-1; 7 nucleotides line up with TRBD2. The CDR3 totals 14 residues. V lost 3 bases, J lost 4 bases, and 6 bases stayed unmatched. CDR1 and CDR2 (germline): SQVTM, ANQGSEA. CDR3: CSVDEGGGYNEQFF. CDR3 nucleotides: TGCAGCGTTGATGAGGGCGGGGGATACAATGAGCAGTTCTTC.

The chain combines TRBV5-1 with TRBJ1-6, with TRBD1 matching 8 bases. This CDR3 comprises 15 residues. Germline CDR1 and CDR2: SGHRS and YFSETQ. Losses at the gene ends were 1 base for V and 7 bases for J; bases not matched to a gene: 4. CDR3 region: CASSLKGQENSPLHF. CDR3 nucleotide sequence: TGCGCCAGCAGCTTGAAGGGACAGGAGAATTCACCCCTCCACTTT.

The chain links TRBV20-1 to TRBJ2-2, with 14 bases lining up with TRBD2. Germline CDR1 and CDR2: DFQATT and SNEGSKA (reference sequence). V lost 3 bases and J lost 6; bases outside the gene matches: 3. CDR3 length: 15 amino acids. The CDR3 bases are TGCAGTGCTAGGACGGGACTAGCGGGAGCCGGGGAGCTGTTTTTT. This sequence encodes CSARTGLAGAGELFF.

The genes are TRBV6-2 or TRBV6-3 and TRBJ2-7; tentatively, D is TRBD1 (7 bases). With 2 bases removed from V and 4 bases from J, the gap between germline ends came to 12 bases. Germline V CDR1 and CDR2: MNHEY, SVGEGT. The CDR3 spans 14 residues. CDR3 nucleotides: TGTGCCAGCAGTTACCCAGGGGGAGGTTACGAGCAGTACTTC. Translation gives CASSYPGGGYEQYF.

The rearrangement links TRBV5-1 to TRBJ1-2; D is perhaps TRBD1 (5 bases). V was shortened by 4 bases and J by 8 bases, with 18 bases between the two germline ends. The V gene's germline CDR1 is SGHRS and CDR2 YFSETQ. The CDR3 loop spans 14 amino acids. The CDR3 nucleotides are TGCGCCAGCAGCCAGAACACCGAGGGGAAGGGCTACACCTTC. This codes for CASSQNTEGKGYTF.

In this sample, this clonotype turned up many times. The chain links TRBV11-2 to TRBJ1-1; D gene unclear. V was cut by 0 bases and J by 8 bases, with 10 bases left in between. The CDR3 has 13 amino acids. Germline CDR1 reads SGHAT; CDR2 reads FQNNGV. As DNA, the CDR3 is TGTGCCAGCAGCTTAGATCGTGGCGGAGAAGCTTTCTTT. Translating it yields CASSLDRGGEAFF.

This chain uses TRBV12-3 or TRBV12-4 with TRBJ2-7; tentative D call: TRBD2 (5 bases). Trimming removed 6 bases from V and 6 bases from J, with 15 bases in between. CDR3 size: 13 residues. The DNA for the CDR3 is TGTGCCAGCAGCTCACGGGGATACTCCGAGCAGTACTTC. Its translation: CASSSRGYSEQYF.

The rearrangement links TRBV20-1 to TRBJ2-1; D is unresolved. CDR1 and CDR2 (germline): DFQATT, SNEGSKA (reference sequence). Trimming cost V 3 bases and J 12 bases, with 9 bases left between them. The CDR3 has 10 amino acids. The CDR3 reads CSARGNGQFF. CDR3 nucleotides: TGCAGTGCTAGGGGAAACGGGCAGTTCTTC.

This clonotype was counted a few times. This chain connects TRBV7-8 to TRBJ1-4; 7 bases map to TRBD1. With V trimmed by 1 base and J by 6 bases, 8 bases remained unmatched. The CDR3 totals 16 residues. Germline CDR1 is SGHVS and CDR2 is FQNEAQ. The CDR3 spells CASSLVADRVDEKLFF. In nucleotides, the CDR3 is TGTGCCAGCAGCTTAGTCGCCGACAGGGTGGATGAAAAACTGTTTTTT.

This clonotype has just a few counts. This rearrangement joins TRBV5-4 to TRBJ2-7, with 8 bases identical to TRBD1. From germline, CDR1 is SGHNT and CDR2 YYREEE (reference sequence). After removal of 2 bases from V and 2 bases from J, the junction contained 3 bases not matched to a gene. This CDR3 is built from 14 residues. Here the CDR3 reads CASSLNRGAYEQYF. DNA of the CDR3: TGTGCCAGCAGCTTAAACAGGGGGGCCTACGAGCAGTACTTC.

The J gene is TRBJ2-7, the V gene TRBV11-2, with D maybe TRBD2 (7 bases). This CDR3 comprises 15 residues. Trimming removed 3 bases at V and 3 bases at J, with 15 bases between. CDR1 and CDR2 from the germline V gene are SGHAT and FQNNGV. The CDR3 nucleotides read TGTGCCAGCAGCTTTTCATGGGGGGGCCACTACGAGCAGTACTTC. Translating it yields CASSFSWGGHYEQYF.

The chain employs TRBV4-2 and TRBJ2-6; possible D gene TRBD2, 6 bases. CDR1 is LGHNA and CDR2 is YNFKEQ in the germline V gene. Deletions cut 1 base from V and 1 base from J, with 14 bases between. This CDR3 contains 18 residues. The CDR3 DNA is TGTGCCAGCAGCCAAGTCCCCGGGAGAGGGTCTGGGGCCAACGTCCTGACTTTC. It specifies CASSQVPGRGSGANVLTF.

This chain uses TRBV11-1 with TRBJ2-3; D ambiguous. This CDR3 spans 12 amino acids. Deletions cut 5 bases from V and 5 bases from J, with 8 bases between. In germline, CDR1 is SGHAT, CDR2 FQDESV (reference sequence). The DNA of the CDR3 is TGTGCCAGCAGCCCAACGGGAGATACGCAGTATTTT. Its translation: CASSPTGDTQYF.

The chain links TRBV11-2 to TRBJ2-1; tentative D call: TRBD2 (6 bases). The V end lost 4 bases, the J end lost 8 bases, and 18 bases lay between the germline ends. This CDR3 is 15 amino acids long. Per the germline V gene, CDR1 is SGHAT and CDR2 is FQNNGV. CDR3 in amino acids: CASSYRDFPKDEQFF. The DNA of the CDR3 is TGTGCCAGCAGCTACCGGGACTTCCCTAAGGATGAGCAGTTCTTC.

The CDR3 sequence: CASSQTGTESLYGYTF. DNA of the CDR3: TGCGCCAGCAGCCAAACCGGGACAGAATCTCTCTATGGCTACACCTTC. The genes are TRBV4-1 and TRBJ1-2; 7 bases are shared with TRBD1. Unmatched junction bases numbered 10, after V lost 2 bases and J lost 4 bases. The length of the CDR3 is 16 residues. Germline V gene sequence: CDR1 MGHRA, CDR2 YSYEKL.

This clonotype has a count of ten or more. The chain employs TRBV7-8 and TRBJ2-1, with 9 bases fitting TRBD2. Per germline, CDR1 SGHVS and CDR2 FQNEAQ. This CDR3 contains 18 residues. J lost 0 bases, V lost 0 bases, and 6 bases had no gene match. The CDR3 DNA reads TGTGCCAGCAGCTTAGCAAGCCTAGCGGGGAGCTCCTACAATGAGCAGTTCTTC. Translated: CASSLASLAGSSYNEQFF.

As regards this clonotype: Germline is not matched at one junction end, which may reflect a read error. The CDR3 DNA is TGCGTCAGCAGCCAGCAAAGAGGTTTGGTTGAGCAGTTCTTC. Translation gives CVSSQQRGLVEQFF. This rearrangement joins TRBV4-3 to TRBJ2-1; D unclear. The CDR3 runs to 14 residues. Germline assignment: CDR1 LGHNA and CDR2 YSLEER.

This chain connects TRBV29-1 to TRBJ2-2; TRBD1 agrees at 8 bases. Germline CDR1 is SQVTM and CDR2 is ANQGSEA. Trimming cost V 4 bases and J 1 base; bases outside gene matches: 2. The CDR3 covers 14 residues. The DNA of the CDR3 is TGCAGCGTTGCCGGGACAGGGAACACCGGGGAGCTGTTTTTT. The encoded protein is CSVAGTGNTGELFF.